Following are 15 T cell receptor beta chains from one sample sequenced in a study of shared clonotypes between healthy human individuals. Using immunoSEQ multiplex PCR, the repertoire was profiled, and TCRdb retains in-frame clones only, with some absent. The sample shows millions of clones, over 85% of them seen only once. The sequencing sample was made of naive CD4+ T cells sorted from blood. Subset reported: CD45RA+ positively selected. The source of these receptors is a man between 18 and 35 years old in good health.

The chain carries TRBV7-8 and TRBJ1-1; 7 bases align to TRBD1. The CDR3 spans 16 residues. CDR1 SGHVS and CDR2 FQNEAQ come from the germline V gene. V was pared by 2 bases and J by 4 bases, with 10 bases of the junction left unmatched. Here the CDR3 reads CASSLIAGGMSTEAFF. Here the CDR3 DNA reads TGTGCCAGCAGCTTAATAGCAGGGGGTATGAGCACTGAAGCTTTCTTT.

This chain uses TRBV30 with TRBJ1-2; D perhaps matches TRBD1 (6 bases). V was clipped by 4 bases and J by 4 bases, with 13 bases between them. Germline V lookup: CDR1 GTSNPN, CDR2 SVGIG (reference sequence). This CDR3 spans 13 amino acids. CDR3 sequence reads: CAWIQGQSYGYTF. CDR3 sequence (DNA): TGTGCCTGGATCCAAGGACAGTCCTATGGCTACACCTTC.

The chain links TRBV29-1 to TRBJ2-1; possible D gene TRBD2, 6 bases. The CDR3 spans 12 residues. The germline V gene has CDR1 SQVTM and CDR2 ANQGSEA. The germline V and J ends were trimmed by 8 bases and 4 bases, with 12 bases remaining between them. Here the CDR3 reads CSFRRGYNEQFF. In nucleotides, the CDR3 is TGCAGCTTTAGGAGGGGATACAATGAGCAGTTCTTC.

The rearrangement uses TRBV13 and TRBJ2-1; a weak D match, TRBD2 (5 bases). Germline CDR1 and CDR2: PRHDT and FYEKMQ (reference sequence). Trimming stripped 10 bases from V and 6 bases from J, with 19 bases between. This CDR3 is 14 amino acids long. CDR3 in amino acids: CAIPDFSRRNEQFF. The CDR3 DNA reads TGTGCCATCCCGGACTTCTCGAGGCGCAATGAGCAGTTCTTC.

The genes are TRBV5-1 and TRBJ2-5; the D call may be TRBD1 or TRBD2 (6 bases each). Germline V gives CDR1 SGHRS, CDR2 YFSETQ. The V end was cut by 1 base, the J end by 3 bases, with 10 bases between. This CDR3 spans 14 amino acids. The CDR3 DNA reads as TGCGCCAGCAGCTTGCTGGGGGGCGAAGAGACCCAGTACTTC. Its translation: CASSLLGGEETQYF.

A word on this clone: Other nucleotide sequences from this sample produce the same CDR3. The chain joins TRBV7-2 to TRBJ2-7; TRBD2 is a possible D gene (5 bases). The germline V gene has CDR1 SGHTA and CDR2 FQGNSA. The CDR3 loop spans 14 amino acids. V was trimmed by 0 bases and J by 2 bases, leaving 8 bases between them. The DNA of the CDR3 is TGTGCCAGCAGCTTAGCGGGAGAAGCCTACGAGCAGTACTTC. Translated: CASSLAGEAYEQYF.

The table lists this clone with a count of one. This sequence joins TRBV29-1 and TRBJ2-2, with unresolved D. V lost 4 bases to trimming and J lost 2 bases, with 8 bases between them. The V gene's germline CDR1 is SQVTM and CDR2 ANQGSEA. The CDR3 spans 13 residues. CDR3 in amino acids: CSVAGKNTGELFF. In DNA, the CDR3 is TGCAGCGTTGCGGGCAAAAACACCGGGGAGCTGTTTTTT.

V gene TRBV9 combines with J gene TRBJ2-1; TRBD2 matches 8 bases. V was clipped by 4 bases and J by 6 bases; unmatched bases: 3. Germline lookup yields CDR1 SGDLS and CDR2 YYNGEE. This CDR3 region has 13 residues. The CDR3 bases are TGTGCCAGCAGCTCAACTAGCGGCAATGAGCAGTTCTTC. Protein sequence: CASSSTSGNEQFF.

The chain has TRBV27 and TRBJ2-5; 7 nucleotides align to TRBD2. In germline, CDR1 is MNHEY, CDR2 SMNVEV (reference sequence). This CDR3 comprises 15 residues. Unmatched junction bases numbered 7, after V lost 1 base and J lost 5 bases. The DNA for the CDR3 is TGTGCCAGCAGTTTATACCCCCCCGGGGGGGAGACCCAGTACTTC. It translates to CASSLYPPGGETQYF.

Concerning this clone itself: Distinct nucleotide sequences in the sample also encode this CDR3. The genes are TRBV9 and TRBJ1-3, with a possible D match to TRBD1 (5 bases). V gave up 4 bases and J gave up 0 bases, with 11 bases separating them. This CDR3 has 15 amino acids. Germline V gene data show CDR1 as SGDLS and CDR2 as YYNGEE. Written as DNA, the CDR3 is TGTGCCAGCAGCCCCCGCGGGGGCTCTGGAAACACCATATATTTT. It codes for CASSPRGGSGNTIYF.

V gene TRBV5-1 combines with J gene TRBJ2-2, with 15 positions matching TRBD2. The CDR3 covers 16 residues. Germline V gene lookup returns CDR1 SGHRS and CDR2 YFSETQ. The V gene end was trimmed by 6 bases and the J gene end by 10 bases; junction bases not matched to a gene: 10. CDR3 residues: CASTPRGLAGGEELFF. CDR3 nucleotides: TGCGCCAGCACCCCCCGGGGACTAGCGGGAGGCGAGGAGCTGTTTTTT. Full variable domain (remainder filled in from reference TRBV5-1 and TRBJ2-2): KAGVTQTPRYLIKTRGQQVTLSCSPISGHRSVSWYQQTPGQGLQFLFEYFSETQRNKGNFPGRFSGRQFSNSRSEMNVSTLELGDSALYLCASTPRGLAGGEELFFGEGSRLTVL.

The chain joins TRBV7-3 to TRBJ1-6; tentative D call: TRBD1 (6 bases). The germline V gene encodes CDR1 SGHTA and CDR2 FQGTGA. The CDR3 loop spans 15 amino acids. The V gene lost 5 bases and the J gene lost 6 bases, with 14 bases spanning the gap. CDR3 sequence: CASSPTGSPNSPLHF. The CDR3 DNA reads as TGTGCCAGCAGCCCGACAGGCTCGCCTAATTCACCCCTCCACTTT.

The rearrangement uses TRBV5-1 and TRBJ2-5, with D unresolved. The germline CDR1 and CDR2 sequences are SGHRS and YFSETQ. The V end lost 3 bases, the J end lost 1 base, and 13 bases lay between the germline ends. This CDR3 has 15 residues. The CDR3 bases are TGCGCCAGCAGCTCGCATTTAGCAGGCCAAGAGACCCAGTACTTC. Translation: CASSSHLAGQETQYF.

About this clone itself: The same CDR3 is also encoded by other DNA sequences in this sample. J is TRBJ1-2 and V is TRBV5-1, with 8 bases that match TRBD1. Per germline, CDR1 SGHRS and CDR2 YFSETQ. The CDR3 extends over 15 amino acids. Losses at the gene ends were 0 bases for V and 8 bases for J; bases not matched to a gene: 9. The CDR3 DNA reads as TGCGCCAGCAGCTTGGCCGGGACAGGCGGCGACGGCTACACCTTC. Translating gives CASSLAGTGGDGYTF. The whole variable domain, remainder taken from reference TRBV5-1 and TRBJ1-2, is KAGVTQTPRYLIKTRGQQVTLSCSPISGHRSVSWYQQTPGQGLQFLFEYFSETQRNKGNFPGRFSGRQFSNSRSEMNVSTLELGDSALYLCASSLAGTGGDGYTFGSGTRLTVV.

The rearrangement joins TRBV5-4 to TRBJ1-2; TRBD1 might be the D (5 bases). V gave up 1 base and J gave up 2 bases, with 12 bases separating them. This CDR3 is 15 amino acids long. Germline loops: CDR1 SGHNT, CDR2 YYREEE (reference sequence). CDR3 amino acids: CASSLRGAVNYGYTF. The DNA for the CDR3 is TGTGCCAGCAGCTTGAGGGGTGCAGTAAACTATGGCTACACCTTC.